These 12 T cell receptor beta chains were all obtained from the same sample, sequenced in a study of identical twins. One entry per CDR3 protein results from TCRdb running MiXCR on the 5' RACE reads. This sample yields about 700,000 distinct CDR3 sequences, of which under 9% are seen a single time; approximately 0.96% belongs to the top ten. The same data also went into a second study, on yellow fever vaccine responses in identical twins.

Sequenced: PBMCs. All receptors derive from a woman between 18 and 29 years old in good health.

CDR3 DNA: TGTGCCAGCAGGCCCCGGGACAGGGTTTCCCACGAGCAGTACTTC. Translating gives CASRPRDRVSHEQYF. The chain is built from TRBV28 and TRBJ2-7; 9 bases align to TRBD1. V was pared by 6 bases and J by 5 bases, with 11 bases of the junction left unmatched. CDR3 length: 15 amino acids. The germline V gene encodes CDR1 MDHEN and CDR2 SYDVKM.

The CDR3 here is CASSYQGGEQYF. The CDR3 DNA reads as TGTGCCAGCAGTTACCAGGGTGGCGAGCAGTACTTC. This chain joins TRBV6-5 and TRBJ2-7; possibly TRBD1 for D (5 bases). Germline CDR1 reads MNHEY; CDR2 reads SVGAGI. Trimming shortened V by 2 bases and J by 6 bases, and 8 bases separated the two germline ends. CDR3 length equals 12 residues.

This clonotype was counted between two and nine times. The chain has TRBV11-2 and TRBJ2-7; 10 nucleotides match TRBD1. The ends lost 3 bases at V and 1 base at J; junction bases unmatched: 12. This CDR3 has 18 residues. Per the germline V gene, CDR1 is SGHAT and CDR2 is FQNNGV. The CDR3 reads CASSFRAPGTGASYEQYF. CDR3 sequence (DNA): TGTGCCAGCAGCTTTAGGGCGCCGGGGACAGGGGCTTCCTACGAGCAGTACTTC.

This clonotype occurred many times. V and J are TRBV12-3 or TRBV12-4 and TRBJ1-2; 10 bases match TRBD1. V dropped 7 bases and J dropped 4; count of bases not matched to a gene: 9. The CDR3 length is 15 residues. The CDR3 region has the DNA TGTGCCAGCACTCAGACGTGGACAGGGGGCTATGGCTACACCTTC. Residues: CASTQTWTGGYGYTF.

The chain has TRBV13 and TRBJ2-7; a possible D gene is TRBD1 (5 bases). The CDR3 consists of 16 residues. Germline assignment: CDR1 PRHDT and CDR2 FYEKMQ (reference sequence). The V end lost 0 bases, the J end lost 3 bases, and 15 bases lay between the germline ends. CDR3 in amino acids: CASSLGTGGKSYEQYF. In nucleotides, the CDR3 is TGTGCCAGCAGCTTAGGTACAGGTGGTAAAAGCTACGAGCAGTACTTC.

This clonotype was counted a few times. This chain links TRBV6-1 with TRBJ2-3, with TRBD2 identical over 7 bases. The CDR3 runs 15 residues. Germline V CDR1 and CDR2: MNHNS, SASEGT. V lost 6 bases to trimming and J lost 1 base; unmatched junction nucleotides: 7. CDR3 amino acids: CASSEVAGGTDTQYF. In DNA, the CDR3 is TGTGCCAGCAGCGAGGTTGCGGGAGGCACAGATACGCAGTATTTT.

This clonotype was counted ten times or more. V usage is TRBV18 and J usage is TRBJ1-1, with D tentatively TRBD1 (5 bases). The ends were cut back, 1 base at V and 5 bases at J, with 17 bases in the middle. This CDR3 region has 16 residues. Germline V lookup: CDR1 KGHSH, CDR2 LQKENI. CDR3 nucleotide sequence: TGTGCCAGCTCACCACTAAGCGAGGGGTGGAAGACTGAAGCTTTCTTT. It yields the protein CASSPLSEGWKTEAFF. Variable domain in full (rest from reference TRBV18 and TRBJ1-1): NAGVMQNPRHLVRRRGQEARLRCSPMKGHSHVYWYRQLPEEGLKFMVYLQKENIIDESGMPKERFSAEFPKEGPSILRIQQVVRGDSAAYFCASSPLSEGWKTEAFFGQGTRLTVV.

Comments on this clonotype: Since a much larger clone is just one base distant, this may be a read error. The CDR3 is CASSLGARPDTQYF. In nucleotides, the CDR3 is TGCGCCAGCAGCTTGGGGGCGAGGCCAGATACGCAGTATTTT. The rearrangement joins TRBV5-1 to TRBJ2-3; D unclear. The V and J ends lost 0 bases and 4 bases respectively, with 9 bases between them. The CDR3 loop spans 14 amino acids. Germline loops: CDR1 SGHRS, CDR2 YFSETQ. Full variable domain (rest looked up from reference TRBV5-1 and TRBJ2-3): KAGVTQTPRYLIKTRGQQVTLSCSPISGHRSVSWYQQTPGQGLQFLFEYFSETQRNKGNFPGRFSGRQFSNSRSEMNVSTLELGDSALYLCASSLGARPDTQYFGPGTRLTVL.

This clonotype was seen at least ten times. The chain links TRBV5-6 to TRBJ2-2, with D unclear. V lost 0 bases and J lost 3, with 9 bases in between. CDR1 and CDR2 from the germline V gene are SGHDT and YYEEEE. The CDR3 spans 15 residues. The CDR3 DNA is TGTGCCAGCAGCTTGGTCTCCACCGACACCGGGGAGCTGTTTTTT. It specifies CASSLVSTDTGELFF.

The chain links TRBV29-1 to TRBJ2-7, with TRBD2 matching over 14 bases. The CDR3 extends over 16 amino acids. CDR1 and CDR2 (germline): SQVTM, ANQGSEA. Unmatched junction bases numbered 13, after V lost 7 bases and J lost 5 bases. CDR3 nucleotides: TGCAGCGCCGGGACTAGCGGGGGTACCATGGGCCACGAGCAGTACTTC. Residues: CSAGTSGGTMGHEQYF.

This clonotype has at least ten counts. V usage is TRBV7-3 and J usage is TRBJ2-7, with D hard to call. The CDR3 has 14 amino acids. V gave up 0 bases and J gave up 0 bases, with 6 bases separating them. The V gene's germline CDR1 is SGHTA and CDR2 FQGTGA. DNA for the CDR3: TGTGCCAGCAGCTTAACGGATAGCTCCTACGAGCAGTACTTC. It is translated as CASSLTDSSYEQYF. The full variable domain, with the rest looked up from reference TRBV7-3 and TRBJ2-7, is GAGVSQTPSNKVTEKGKYVELRCDPISGHTALYWYRQSLGQGPEFLIYFQGTGAADDSGLPNDRFFAVRPEGSVSTLKIQRTERGDSAVYLCASSLTDSSYEQYFGPGTRLTVT.

This clonotype was recorded a few times. The chain links TRBV7-8 to TRBJ1-1; D is undetermined. This CDR3 is 19 amino acids long. CDR1 is SGHVS and CDR2 is FQNEAQ in the germline V gene. V was pared by 0 bases and J by 2 bases, with 22 bases between. The CDR3 protein is CASSLATIGNGGSNTEAFF. In nucleotides, the CDR3 is TGTGCCAGCAGCTTAGCGACAATAGGGAATGGAGGCTCCAACACTGAAGCTTTCTTT.